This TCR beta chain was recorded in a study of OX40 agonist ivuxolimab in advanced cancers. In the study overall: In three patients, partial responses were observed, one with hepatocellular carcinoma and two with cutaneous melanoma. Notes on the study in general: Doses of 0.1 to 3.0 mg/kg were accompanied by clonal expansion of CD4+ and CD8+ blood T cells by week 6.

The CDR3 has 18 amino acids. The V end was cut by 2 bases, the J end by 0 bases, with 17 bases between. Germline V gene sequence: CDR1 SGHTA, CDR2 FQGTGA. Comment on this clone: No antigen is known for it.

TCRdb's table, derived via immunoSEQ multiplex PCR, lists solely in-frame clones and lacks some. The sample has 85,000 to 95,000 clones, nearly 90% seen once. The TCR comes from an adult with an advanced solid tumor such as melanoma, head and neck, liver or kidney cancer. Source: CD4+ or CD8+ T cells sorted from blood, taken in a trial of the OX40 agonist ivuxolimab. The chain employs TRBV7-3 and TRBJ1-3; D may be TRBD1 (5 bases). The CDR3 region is CASSLHIIGRASGNTIYF. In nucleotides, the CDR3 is TGTGCCAGCAGCTTACATATCATCGGCAGGGCCTCTGGAAACACCATATATTTT.